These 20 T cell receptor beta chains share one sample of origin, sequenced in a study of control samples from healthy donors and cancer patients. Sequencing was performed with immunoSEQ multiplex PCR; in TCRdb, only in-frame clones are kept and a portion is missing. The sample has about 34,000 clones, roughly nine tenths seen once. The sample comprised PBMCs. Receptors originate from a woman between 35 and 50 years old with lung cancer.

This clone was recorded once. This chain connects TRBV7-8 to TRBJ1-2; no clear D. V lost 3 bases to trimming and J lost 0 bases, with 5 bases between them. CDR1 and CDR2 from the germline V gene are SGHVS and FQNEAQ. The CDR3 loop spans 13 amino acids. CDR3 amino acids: CASSFDPNYGYTF. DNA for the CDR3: TGTGCCAGCAGCTTTGACCCTAACTATGGCTACACCTTC.

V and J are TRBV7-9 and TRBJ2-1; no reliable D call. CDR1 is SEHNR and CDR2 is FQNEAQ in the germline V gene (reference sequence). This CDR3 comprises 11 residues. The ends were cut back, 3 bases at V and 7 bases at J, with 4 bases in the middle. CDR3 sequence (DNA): TGTGCCAGCAGCTTTTCGAATGAGCAGTTCTTC. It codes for CASSFSNEQFF.

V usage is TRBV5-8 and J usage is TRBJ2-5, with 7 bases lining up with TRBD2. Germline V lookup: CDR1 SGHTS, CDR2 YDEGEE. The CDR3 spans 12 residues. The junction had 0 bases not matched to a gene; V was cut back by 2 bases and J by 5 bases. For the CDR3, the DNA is TGTGCCAGCAGCTTTAGCGGGGAGACCCAGTACTTC. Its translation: CASSFSGETQYF.

CDR3 in amino acids: CASSLLGSGGANEQFF. CDR3 nucleotides: TGTGCCAGCAGCTTATTGGGTAGCGGGGGGGCAAATGAGCAGTTCTTC. The V gene is TRBV13, the J gene TRBJ2-1, with 11 bases aligning to TRBD2. V lost 2 bases to trimming and J lost 7 bases; unmatched junction nucleotides: 7. CDR1 is PRHDT and CDR2 is FYEKMQ in the germline V gene (reference sequence). CDR3 size: 16 residues.

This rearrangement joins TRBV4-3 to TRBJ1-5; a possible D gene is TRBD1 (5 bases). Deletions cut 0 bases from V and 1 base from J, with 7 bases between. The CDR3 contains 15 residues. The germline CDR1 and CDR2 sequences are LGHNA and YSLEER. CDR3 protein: CASSQDGGSNQPQHF. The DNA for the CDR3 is TGCGCCAGCAGCCAAGACGGGGGAAGCAATCAGCCCCAGCATTTT.

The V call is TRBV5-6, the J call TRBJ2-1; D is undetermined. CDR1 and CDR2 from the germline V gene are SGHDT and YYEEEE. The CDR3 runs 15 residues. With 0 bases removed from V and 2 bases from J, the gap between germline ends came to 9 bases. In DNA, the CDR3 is TGTGCCAGCAGCTTGGGAGGTCAGGCCTACAATGAGCAGTTCTTC. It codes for CASSLGGQAYNEQFF.

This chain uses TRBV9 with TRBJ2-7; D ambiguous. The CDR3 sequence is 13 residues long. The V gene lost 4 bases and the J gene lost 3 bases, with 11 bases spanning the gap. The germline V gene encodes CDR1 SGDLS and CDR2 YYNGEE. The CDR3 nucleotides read TGTGCCAGCAGCCTCCCCCCGAACTACGAGCAGTACTTC. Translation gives CASSLPPNYEQYF. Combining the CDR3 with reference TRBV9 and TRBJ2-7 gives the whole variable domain DSGVTQTPKHLITATGQRVTLRCSPRSGDLSVYWYQQSLDQGLQFLIQYYNGEERAKGNILERFSAQQFPDLHSELNLSSLELGDSALYFCASSLPPNYEQYFGPGTRLTVT.

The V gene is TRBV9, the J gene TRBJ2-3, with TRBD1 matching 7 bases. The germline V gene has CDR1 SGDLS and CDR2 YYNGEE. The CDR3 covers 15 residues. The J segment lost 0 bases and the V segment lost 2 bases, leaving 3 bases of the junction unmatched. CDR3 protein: CASSVWDSSTDTQYF. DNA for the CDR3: TGTGCCAGCAGCGTCTGGGACAGCAGCACAGATACGCAGTATTTT.

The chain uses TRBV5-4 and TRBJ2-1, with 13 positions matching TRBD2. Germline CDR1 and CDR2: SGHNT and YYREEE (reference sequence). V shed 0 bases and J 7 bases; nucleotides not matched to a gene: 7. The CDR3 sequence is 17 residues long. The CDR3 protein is CASSLGRTSGGWNEQFF. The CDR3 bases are TGTGCCAGCAGCTTGGGGAGGACTAGCGGGGGTTGGAATGAGCAGTTCTTC.

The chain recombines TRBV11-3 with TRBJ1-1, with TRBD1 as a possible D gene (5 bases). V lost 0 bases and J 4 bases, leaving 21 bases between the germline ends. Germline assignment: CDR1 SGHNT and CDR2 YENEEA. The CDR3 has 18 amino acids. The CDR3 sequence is CASSLEENYGAEGTEAFF. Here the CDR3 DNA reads TGTGCCAGCAGCTTAGAGGAAAATTATGGGGCGGAGGGCACTGAAGCTTTCTTT.

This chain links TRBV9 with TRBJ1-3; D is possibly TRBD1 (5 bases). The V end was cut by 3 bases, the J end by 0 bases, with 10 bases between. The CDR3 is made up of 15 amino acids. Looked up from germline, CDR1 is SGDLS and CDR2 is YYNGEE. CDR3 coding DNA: TGTGCCAGCAGCGCAGGGAGGGTCTCTGGAAACACCATATATTTT. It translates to CASSAGRVSGNTIYF.

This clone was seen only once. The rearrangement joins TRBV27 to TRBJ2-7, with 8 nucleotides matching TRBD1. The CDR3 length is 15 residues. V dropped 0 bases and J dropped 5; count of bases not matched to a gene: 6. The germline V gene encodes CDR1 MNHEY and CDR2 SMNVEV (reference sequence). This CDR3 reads CASSLSPGGRDEQYF. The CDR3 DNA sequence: TGTGCCAGCAGTTTATCCCCAGGGGGCAGGGACGAGCAGTACTTC.

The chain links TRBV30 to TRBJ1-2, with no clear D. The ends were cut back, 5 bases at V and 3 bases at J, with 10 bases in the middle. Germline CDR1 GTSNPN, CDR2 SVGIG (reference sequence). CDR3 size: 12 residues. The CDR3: CAWGPGDYGYTF. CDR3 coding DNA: TGTGCCTGGGGGCCAGGAGACTATGGCTACACCTTC. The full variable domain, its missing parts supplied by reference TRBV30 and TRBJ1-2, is SQTIHQWPATLVQPVGSPLSLECTVEGTSNPNLYWYRQAAGRGLQLLFYSVGIGQISSEVPQNLSASRPQDRQFILSSKKLLLSDSGFYLCAWGPGDYGYTFGSGTRLTVV.

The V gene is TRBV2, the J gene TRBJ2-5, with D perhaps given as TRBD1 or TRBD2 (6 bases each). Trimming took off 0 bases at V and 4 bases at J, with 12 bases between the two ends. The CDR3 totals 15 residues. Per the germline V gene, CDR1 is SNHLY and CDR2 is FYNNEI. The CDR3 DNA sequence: TGTGCCAGCAGTGAAGCGACCAGGGGAGGAGAGACCCAGTACTTC. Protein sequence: CASSEATRGGETQYF.

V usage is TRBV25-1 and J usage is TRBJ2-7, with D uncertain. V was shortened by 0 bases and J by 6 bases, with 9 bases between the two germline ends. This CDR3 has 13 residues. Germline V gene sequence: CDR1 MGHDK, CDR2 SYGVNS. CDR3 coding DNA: TGTGCCAGCAGTGAATATTCGAACACCGAGCAGTACTTC. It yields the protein CASSEYSNTEQYF.

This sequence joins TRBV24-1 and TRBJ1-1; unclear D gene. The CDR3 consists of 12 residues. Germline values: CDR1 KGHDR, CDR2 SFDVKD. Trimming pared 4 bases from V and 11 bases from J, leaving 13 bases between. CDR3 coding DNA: TGTGCCACCAGTGACTATCAAGGGCGGGCTTTCTTT. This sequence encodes CATSDYQGRAFF.

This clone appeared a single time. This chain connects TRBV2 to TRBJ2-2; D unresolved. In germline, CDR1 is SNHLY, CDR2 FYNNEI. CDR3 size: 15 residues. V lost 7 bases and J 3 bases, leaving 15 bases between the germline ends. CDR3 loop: CASTWRPTDTGELFF. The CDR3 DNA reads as TGTGCCAGCACCTGGCGCCCGACGGACACCGGGGAGCTGTTTTTT.

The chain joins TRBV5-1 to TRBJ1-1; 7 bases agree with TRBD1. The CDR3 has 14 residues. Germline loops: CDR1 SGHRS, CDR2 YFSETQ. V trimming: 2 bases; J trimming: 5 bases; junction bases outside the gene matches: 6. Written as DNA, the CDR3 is TGCGCCAGCAGCTTTGAGGGGGCGCCTACTGAAGCTTTCTTT. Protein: CASSFEGAPTEAFF.

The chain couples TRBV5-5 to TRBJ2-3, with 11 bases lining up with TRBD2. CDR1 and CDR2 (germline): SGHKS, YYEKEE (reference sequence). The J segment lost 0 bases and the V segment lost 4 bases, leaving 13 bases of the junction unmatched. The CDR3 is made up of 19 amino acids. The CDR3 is CASSPLASGGRLSTDTQYF. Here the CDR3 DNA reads TGTGCCAGCAGCCCCTTGGCTAGCGGGGGGCGCCTCAGCACAGATACGCAGTATTTT.

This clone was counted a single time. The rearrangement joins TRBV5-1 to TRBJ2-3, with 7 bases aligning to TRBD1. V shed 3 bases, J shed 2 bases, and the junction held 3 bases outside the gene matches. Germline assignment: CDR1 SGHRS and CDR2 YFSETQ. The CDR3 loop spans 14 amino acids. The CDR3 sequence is CASSSGQATDTQYF. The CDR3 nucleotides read TGCGCCAGCAGCTCCGGACAGGCCACAGATACGCAGTATTTT.